This T cell receptor (beta chain) was documented in a study of blood T cell repertoires in COVID-19. On the study more broadly: Both acute and convalescent COVID-19 samples were obtained from the United States, Italy and Spain.

The protocol was immunoSEQ multiplex PCR, while the TCRdb copy is restricted to in-frame clones and leaves out a portion. The sample has around 6,000 clones; approximately 70% are singletons. V gave up 0 bases and J gave up 7 bases; unmatched junction bases: 4. Per the germline V gene, CDR1 is MGHRA and CDR2 is YSYEKL. The CDR3 is 15 amino acids. Sequencing was performed on peripheral blood. V and J are TRBV4-1 and TRBJ1-5; 9 positions agree with TRBD1. This receptor was identified in a man in his sixties with acute or convalescent COVID-19. In DNA form, the CDR3 reads TGCGCCAGCAGCCAAGATCGACAGGGGGGACAGCCCCAGCATTTT. Amino acids: CASSQDRQGGQPQHF.